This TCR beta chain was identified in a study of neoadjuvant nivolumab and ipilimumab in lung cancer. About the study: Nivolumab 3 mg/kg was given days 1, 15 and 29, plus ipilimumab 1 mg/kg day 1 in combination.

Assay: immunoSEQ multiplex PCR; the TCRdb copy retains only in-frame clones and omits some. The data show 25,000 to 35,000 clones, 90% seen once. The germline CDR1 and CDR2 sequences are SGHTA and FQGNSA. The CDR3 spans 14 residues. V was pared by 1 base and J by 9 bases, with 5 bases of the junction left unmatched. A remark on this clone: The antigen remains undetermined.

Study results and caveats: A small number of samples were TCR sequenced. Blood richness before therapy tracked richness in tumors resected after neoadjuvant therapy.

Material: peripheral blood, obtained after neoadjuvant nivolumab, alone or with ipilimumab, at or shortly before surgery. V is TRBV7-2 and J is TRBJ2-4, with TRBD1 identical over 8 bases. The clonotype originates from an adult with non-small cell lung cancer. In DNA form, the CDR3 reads TGTGCCAGCAGCTTAGATCCCAGGGGGCTCATTCAGTACTTC. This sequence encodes CASSLDPRGLIQYF.